Following are 10 T cell receptor beta chains from one sample sequenced in a study of T cells in Graves' hyperthyroidism and ophthalmopathy (dated by TCRdb to about 2019). Receptors were amplified or captured by multiplex PCR. The data were produced on an Illumina HiSeq 2000. Amplification of TCR beta CDR3 regions was carried out from RNA transcripts. The TCR CDR3 was subjected to a first round of RT-PCR using the HTBI primer set and the Qiagen OneStep RT-PCR kit. TCRdb reprocessing: public reads trimmed at Q25 with fastp, clones called with MiXCR, in-frame beta chains kept. Rows are combined by CDR3 protein, so each entry shows the most common genes and DNA. Within this sample are 690,000 or so distinct CDR3 sequences, with approximately 18% of them counted one time only. The top ten clones comprise 16% of the sample. Sequencing was carried out using blood. These receptors originate from a woman aged 50 to 60 with Graves' hyperthyroidism that later progressed to Graves' ophthalmopathy.

CDR3 protein: CASSQGFQGQETQYF. CDR3 DNA sequence: TGCGCCAGCAGCCAAGGCTTCCAGGGGCAAGAGACCCAGTACTTC. The chain carries TRBV4-1 and TRBJ2-5; possible D gene TRBD1, 6 bases. Germline V gene sequence: CDR1 MGHRA, CDR2 YSYEKL. V lost 1 base and J lost 2, with 11 bases in between. This CDR3 has 15 amino acids.

This chain connects TRBV15 to TRBJ1-3; 9 bases align to TRBD1. This CDR3 has 13 amino acids. CDR1 and CDR2 from the germline V gene are LNHNV and YYDKDF (reference sequence). Trimming cost V 5 bases and J 8 bases; bases outside gene matches: 4. CDR3 loop: CATSPDRGDTIYF. The CDR3 region has the DNA TGTGCCACCAGCCCGGACAGGGGAGACACCATATATTTT.

The chain couples TRBV5-4 to TRBJ1-6, with D maybe TRBD1 (6 bases). V gave up 5 bases and J gave up 8 bases, with 11 bases separating them. The CDR3 totals 13 residues. CDR1 and CDR2 from the germline V gene are SGHNT and YYREEE (reference sequence). The CDR3 reads CASSRDIDSPLHF. Here the CDR3 DNA reads TGTGCCAGCAGTCGGGACATCGATTCACCCCTCCACTTT.

The sample holds many counts of this clonotype. The CDR3 loop reads CASSPHPFIGGTEAFF. The DNA for the CDR3 is TGTGCCAGCAGCCCCCACCCGTTTATAGGGGGCACTGAAGCTTTCTTT. V usage is TRBV9 and J usage is TRBJ1-1; D is possibly TRBD1 (6 bases). This CDR3 spans 16 amino acids. Germline V lookup: CDR1 SGDLS, CDR2 YYNGEE. V lost 4 bases, J lost 4 bases, and 20 bases lay in between.

This chain uses TRBV9 with TRBJ1-4; D is unclear. V was shortened by 4 bases and J by 5 bases, with 21 bases between the two germline ends. CDR3 length equals 17 residues. The V gene's germline CDR1 is SGDLS and CDR2 YYNGEE. CDR3 nucleotide sequence: TGTGCCAGCAGCTACCGGGAAGGAGGCGAGTTAAATGAAAAACTGTTTTTT. It codes for CASSYREGGELNEKLFF.

This clonotype has ten or more counts. The genes are TRBV3-1 and TRBJ2-5; 7 bases map to TRBD2. Germline trimming cut 0 bases from V and 5 bases from J; bases unmatched to any gene: 3. CDR1 and CDR2 (germline): LGHDT, YNNKEL (reference sequence). This CDR3 contains 14 residues. CDR3 loop: CASSQELGGETQYF. The DNA for the CDR3 is TGTGCCAGCAGCCAAGAGCTGGGAGGGGAGACCCAGTACTTC.

This clonotype has a count of ten or more. The gene calls are TRBV12-3 or TRBV12-4 and TRBJ2-3, with D possibly TRBD2 on 7 matching bases. Trimming pared 5 bases from V and 5 bases from J, leaving 20 bases between. CDR3 length: 16 amino acids. Here the CDR3 DNA reads TGTGCCAGCAGTCCCCCTTCGAGGGGGGGACAAGATACGCAGTATTTT. This gives the protein CASSPPSRGGQDTQYF.

In its sample, this clonotype was seen many times. V gene TRBV10-1 combines with J gene TRBJ1-1; TRBD1 aligns across 7 bases. The CDR3 is made up of 14 amino acids. V lost 3 bases to trimming and J lost 7 bases; unmatched junction nucleotides: 8. Germline CDR1 WNHNN, CDR2 SYGVQD (reference sequence). In nucleotides, the CDR3 is TGCGCCAGCAGTGACCCCGACAGGGACGATGAAGCTTTCTTT. As protein: CASSDPDRDDEAFF.

At least ten counts were recorded for this clonotype. V and J are TRBV7-2 and TRBJ1-2; D not resolved. CDR1 and CDR2 from the germline V gene are SGHTA and FQGNSA. The CDR3 loop spans 16 amino acids. V lost 4 bases, J lost 4 bases, and 19 bases lay in between. The DNA of the CDR3 is TGTGCCAGCAGCTCCGGACTCACCGTGGGCCTCTATGGCTACACCTTC. Translation gives CASSSGLTVGLYGYTF.

The chain uses TRBV25-1 and TRBJ2-1; the D gene is possibly TRBD1 (5 bases). This CDR3 is 16 amino acids long. The V and J ends lost 6 bases and 0 bases respectively, with 15 bases between them. Germline values: CDR1 MGHDK, CDR2 SYGVNS. CDR3 DNA sequence: TGTGCCAGCAGCCGGCACCAGGGCAGCTCCTACAATGAGCAGTTCTTC. Protein product: CASSRHQGSSYNEQFF.